Below are 9 T cell receptor beta chains sequenced from a single sample in a study of OX40 agonist ivuxolimab in advanced cancers. Produced via immunoSEQ multiplex PCR; TCRdb's table is partial and in-frame only. Among 65,000 to 95,000 clones listed, about 83% were seen once. This sample comprised CD4+ or CD8+ T cells sorted from blood, obtained in a trial of the OX40 agonist ivuxolimab. The receptors were sampled from an adult with an advanced solid tumor such as melanoma, head and neck, liver or kidney cancer.

The chain uses TRBV28 and TRBJ2-3, with D unclear. Between the trimmed V and J ends, which lost 7 bases and 4 bases, there was a span of 12 bases. Germline loops: CDR1 MDHEN, CDR2 SYDVKM. CDR3 size: 13 residues. The CDR3 reads CASISGGADTQYF. The CDR3 bases are TGTGCCAGCATCTCTGGTGGGGCAGATACGCAGTATTTT.

The sample holds a few counts of this clone. V and J are TRBV6-1 and TRBJ1-6; no firm D call. CDR1 and CDR2 (germline): MNHNS, SASEGT. The V end was cut by 7 bases, the J end by 5 bases, with 12 bases between. The CDR3 consists of 14 residues. The CDR3 DNA follows: TGTGCCAGCACTCGCAACAGTAATAATTCACCCCTCCACTTT. Amino acid sequence: CASTRNSNNSPLHF.

V usage is TRBV7-2 and J usage is TRBJ2-2; TRBD1 might be the D (5 bases). CDR1 SGHTA and CDR2 FQGNSA come from the germline V gene. The CDR3 is 16 amino acids. V was pared by 2 bases and J by 3 bases, with 13 bases between. In DNA, the CDR3 is TGTGCCAGCAGCTTATTCGGTATAGGGGACACCGGGGAGCTGTTTTTT. It is translated as CASSLFGIGDTGELFF.

This clone was seen a handful of times. V and J are TRBV29-1 and TRBJ2-7; 7 positions agree with TRBD1. Germline V lookup: CDR1 SQVTM, CDR2 ANQGSEA. The CDR3 has 15 amino acids. With 6 bases clipped from V and 0 bases from J, the junction kept 11 bases outside the gene matches. DNA for the CDR3: TGCAGCGTCCCCGCGGCAGGGGGAAGCTCCTACGAGCAGTACTTC. Residues: CSVPAAGGSSYEQYF.

The genes are TRBV4-2 and TRBJ2-5; D not resolved. The V and J ends lost 0 bases and 5 bases respectively, with 4 bases between them. Per germline, CDR1 LGHNA and CDR2 YNFKEQ. This CDR3 region has 12 residues. Here the CDR3 DNA reads TGTGCCAGCAGCCAAGAGAGGGAGACCCAGTACTTC. It specifies CASSQERETQYF.

The V call is TRBV28, the J call TRBJ1-1; D not certain. Germline V lookup: CDR1 MDHEN, CDR2 SYDVKM. V lost 3 bases to trimming and J lost 1 base, with 9 bases between them. The CDR3 is made up of 14 amino acids. The CDR3: CASSFWVGNTEAFF. CDR3 in DNA: TGTGCCAGCAGTTTTTGGGTGGGGAACACTGAAGCTTTCTTT.

This clone appeared a single time. The V and J genes are TRBV9 and TRBJ2-1; 12 bases map to TRBD1. This CDR3 has 15 amino acids. CDR1 is SGDLS, CDR2 YYNGEE, per germline. After removal of 0 bases from V and 10 bases from J, the junction contained 5 bases not matched to a gene. The DNA for the CDR3 is TGTGCCAGCAGCGTAGGGGGACAGGGGGCGCGAGAGCAGTTCTTC. It specifies CASSVGGQGAREQFF.

J is TRBJ2-7 and V is TRBV7-2, with D perhaps being TRBD1 or TRBD2 (5 bases each). Trimming left V 5 bases short and J 6 bases short, with 14 bases between. In germline, CDR1 is SGHTA, CDR2 FQGNSA. The CDR3 length is 13 residues. The CDR3 sequence is CASSLGLAIEQYF. CDR3 nucleotides: TGTGCCAGCAGCCTGGGGCTAGCAATCGAGCAGTACTTC.

The CDR3 spells CAISDARASGNTIYF. The CDR3 nucleotides are TGTGCCATCAGTGATGCACGCGCCTCTGGAAACACCATATATTTT. The V and J genes are TRBV10-3 and TRBJ1-3; D gene ambiguous. Trimming removed 3 bases at V and 0 bases at J, with 9 bases between. Germline assignment: CDR1 ENHRY and CDR2 SYGVKD. The CDR3 loop spans 15 amino acids.